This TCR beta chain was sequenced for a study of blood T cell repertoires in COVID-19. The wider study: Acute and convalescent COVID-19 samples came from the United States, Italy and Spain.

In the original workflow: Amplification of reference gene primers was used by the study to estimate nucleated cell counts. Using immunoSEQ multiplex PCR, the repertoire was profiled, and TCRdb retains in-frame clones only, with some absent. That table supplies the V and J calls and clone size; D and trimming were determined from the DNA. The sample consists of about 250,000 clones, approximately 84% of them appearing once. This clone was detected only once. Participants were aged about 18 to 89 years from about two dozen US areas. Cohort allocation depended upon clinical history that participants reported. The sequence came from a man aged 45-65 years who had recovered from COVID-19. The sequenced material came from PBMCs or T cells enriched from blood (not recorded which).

The CDR3 is CASLAGTMNTEAFF. CDR3 sequence (DNA): TGTGCCAGCTTGGCGGGGACGATGAACACTGAAGCTTTCTTT. The chain combines TRBV18 with TRBJ1-1; a weak D match, TRBD1 (5 bases). V gave up 7 bases and J gave up 0 bases, with 12 bases separating them. The CDR3 contains 14 residues. CDR1 KGHSH and CDR2 LQKENI come from the germline V gene.